This T cell receptor (beta chain) is drawn from a study of CD8+CD57+ T cells in acquired aplastic anemia. On the study more broadly: An average of around 3.5 ug of DNA was obtained from sorted CD4+ and CD8+ cells.

This clonotype was detected many times. The antigen remains unidentified. Findings and limits, study-wide: Comparison of patients with controls identified about 30 shared CD8+ CDR3 sequences.

Patients chosen for sequencing had shown CD8+CD57+ cell expansion by flow cytometry. CDR3 length: 13 residues. CDR1 and CDR2 from the germline V gene are SGDLS and YYNGEE. V lost 5 bases and J lost 0, with 6 bases in between. Genomic DNA, serving as template, underwent TCR beta VDJ and CDR3 profiling. TCRdb independently ran MiXCR on the reads; one entry per CDR3 protein. This sample has approximately 160,000 distinct CDR3 sequences, with around half found just once. The receptor comes from a human donor with aplastic anemia. The chain employs TRBV9 and TRBJ1-3; the D is unclear. Sequenced material: sorted CD4+, CD8+, or CD8+CD57+ T cells (not recorded which) from PBMCs. The CDR3: CASSTVSGNTIYF. The CDR3 DNA sequence: TGTGCCAGCAGTACCGTCTCTGGAAACACCATATATTTT.